Shown below are 23 T cell receptor beta chains from a single sample sequenced in a study of T cells after yellow fever vaccination. TCRdb passed the 5' RACE reads through MiXCR, listing each CDR3 protein once. The sample lists approximately 510,000 distinct CDR3 sequences; 20% to 25% were seen once. This specimen was PBMCs, taken more than 20 days after the first yellow fever vaccination. These receptors were collected from a man aged 18 to 29 who received the YFV17D yellow fever vaccine.

This clonotype was found many times. The CDR3 region has the DNA TGTGCCAGCAGCCCCACCGGGACAGGGGACGAGCAGTACTTC. It specifies CASSPTGTGDEQYF. The chain links TRBV5-5 to TRBJ2-7; 10 nucleotides line up with TRBD1. The CDR3 covers 14 residues. J gave up 5 bases and V 4 bases, and 6 bases lay outside the gene matches. Germline-derived CDR1 and CDR2 are SGHKS and YYEKEE (reference sequence).

This chain links TRBV29-1 with TRBJ2-1, with D tentatively TRBD2 (5 bases). In germline, CDR1 is SQVTM, CDR2 ANQGSEA. This CDR3 is built from 12 residues. V was trimmed by 6 bases and J by 8 bases, leaving 14 bases between them. CDR3: CSVADGGDEQFF. The CDR3 DNA reads TGCAGCGTCGCGGACGGAGGTGATGAGCAGTTCTTC.

This clonotype has more than one count but fewer than ten. The J gene is TRBJ2-1, the V gene TRBV30; the D is unclear. This CDR3 contains 13 residues. CDR1 and CDR2 from the germline V gene are GTSNPN and SVGIG (reference sequence). V shed 2 bases and J shed 12 bases, with 17 bases lying between them. This CDR3 reads CAWSKRVPVGQFF. The CDR3 coding sequence is TGTGCCTGGAGTAAACGAGTCCCCGTCGGGCAGTTCTTC.

V usage is TRBV3-1 and J usage is TRBJ2-1, with TRBD1 matching 9 bases. The germline gives CDR1 LGHDT, CDR2 YNNKEL (reference sequence). V was pared by 4 bases and J by 10 bases, with 11 bases of the junction left unmatched. CDR3 length: 15 residues. CDR3 residues: CASSRQGVLQPEQFF. DNA of the CDR3: TGTGCCAGCAGCCGACAGGGGGTATTGCAGCCGGAGCAGTTCTTC.

Here the CDR3 reads CASSYRPPGQDQPQHF. CDR3 nucleotides: TGTGCCAGCAGTTACCGACCTCCGGGACAAGATCAGCCCCAGCATTTT. The V gene is TRBV6-5, the J gene TRBJ1-5; D is perhaps TRBD1 (6 bases). The length of the CDR3 is 16 residues. CDR1 is MNHEY, CDR2 SVGAGI, per germline. V lost 2 bases to trimming and J lost 5 bases, with 16 bases between them.

This chain uses TRBV7-2 with TRBJ1-1, with D possibly matching TRBD1 (6 bases). V lost 1 base to trimming and J lost 5 bases, with 14 bases between them. Germline values: CDR1 SGHTA, CDR2 FQGNSA. The CDR3 sequence is 15 residues long. The CDR3 DNA reads TGTGCCAGCAGCTTAGGCGGGGGGGGCTCGACTGAAGCTTTCTTT. This encodes CASSLGGGGSTEAFF. The variable domain in full, with the rest retrieved from reference TRBV7-2 and TRBJ1-1, is GAGVSQSPSNKVTEKGKDVELRCDPISGHTALYWYRQSLGQGLEFLIYFQGNSAPDKSGLPSDRFSAERTGGSVSTLTIQRTQQEDSAVYLCASSLGGGGSTEAFFGQGTRLTVV.

The sample holds many counts of this clonotype. The chain uses TRBV5-1 and TRBJ2-3; TRBD2 might be the D (6 bases). Trimming pared 0 bases from V and 4 bases from J, leaving 18 bases between. This CDR3 spans 17 amino acids. Germline V gene data show CDR1 as SGHRS and CDR2 as YFSETQ. This CDR3 reads CASSLARGTEGPDTQYF. The CDR3 bases are TGCGCCAGCAGCTTGGCCCGGGGGACGGAGGGCCCAGATACGCAGTATTTT.

The genes are TRBV7-9 and TRBJ2-1; possibly TRBD2 for D (6 bases). CDR3 length: 16 amino acids. Germline CDR1 reads SEHNR; CDR2 reads FQNEAQ (reference sequence). The V end was cut by 4 bases, the J end by 6 bases, with 19 bases between. CDR3 DNA: TGTGCCAGCAGCTCCCCCGGGCTGCGGGGTTTCAATGAGCAGTTCTTC. This encodes CASSSPGLRGFNEQFF.

This clonotype showed up just a few times. The rearrangement links TRBV3-1 to TRBJ1-6; D is possibly TRBD1 (6 bases). V lost 5 bases to trimming and J lost 10 bases, with 12 bases between them. CDR1 is LGHDT, CDR2 YNNKEL, per germline (reference sequence). The CDR3 runs to 13 residues. In DNA, the CDR3 is TGTGCCAGCAGCAAGGGGGAACGATCACCCCTCCACTTT. This encodes CASSKGERSPLHF.

This rearrangement joins TRBV7-8 to TRBJ2-4, with 7 bases lining up with TRBD2. V shed 5 bases, J shed 3 bases, and the junction held 7 bases outside the gene matches. Germline V gene sequence: CDR1 SGHVS, CDR2 FQNEAQ. The CDR3 length is 15 residues. The CDR3 nucleotides read TGTGCCAGCAGCCTAGGGAGGGGCTACAAAAACATTCAGTACTTC. This translates into CASSLGRGYKNIQYF.

The count of this clonotype is one. This chain connects TRBV2 to TRBJ2-3, with D perhaps matching TRBD2 (5 bases). V lost 6 bases to trimming and J lost 2 bases, with 12 bases between them. Germline values: CDR1 SNHLY, CDR2 FYNNEI. This CDR3 spans 14 amino acids. Here the CDR3 DNA reads TGTGCCAGCAGGGCTGGAGGATACACAGATACGCAGTATTTT. Amino acids: CASRAGGYTDTQYF.

This clonotype was seen a handful of times. This chain joins TRBV6-1 and TRBJ1-1, with no clear D. V shed 2 bases and J shed 1 base, with 17 bases lying between them. The CDR3 consists of 17 residues. Germline V gives CDR1 MNHNS, CDR2 SASEGT. CDR3 coding DNA: TGTGCCAGCAGTGAACTACCAGGACGGGTGGGGAACACTGAAGCTTTCTTT. Its protein product is CASSELPGRVGNTEAFF.

This clonotype turned up a few times. The J gene is TRBJ1-5, the V gene TRBV12-3 or TRBV12-4; 9 bases fit TRBD1. The length of the CDR3 is 14 residues. V was pared by 3 bases and J by 4 bases, with 1 base of the junction left unmatched. Here the CDR3 reads CASSFDRGNQPQHF. CDR3 DNA: TGTGCCAGCAGTTTTGACAGGGGGAATCAGCCCCAGCATTTT.

Only a few counts were recorded for this clonotype. J is TRBJ1-2 and V is TRBV7-2; 7 bases map to TRBD1. CDR1 is SGHTA, CDR2 FQGNSA, per germline. This CDR3 has 15 residues. The J segment lost 6 bases and the V segment lost 8 bases, leaving 15 bases of the junction unmatched. CDR3 coding DNA: TGTGCCAGCGTAAGGCCGGGACAGAGTCCCCATGGCTACACCTTC. As protein: CASVRPGQSPHGYTF.

The table lists this clonotype with a few counts. The chain is built from TRBV19 and TRBJ2-2; D unclear. Trimming shortened V by 3 bases and J by 0 bases, and 5 bases separated the two germline ends. CDR1 and CDR2 from the germline V gene are LNHDA and SQIVND (reference sequence). This CDR3 spans 14 amino acids. This CDR3 reads CASSIPTNTGELFF. The CDR3 DNA follows: TGTGCCAGTAGTATTCCTACGAACACCGGGGAGCTGTTTTTT. Using reference TRBV19 and TRBJ2-2 for the parts outside the CDR3, the full variable domain is DGGITQSPKYLFRKEGQNVTLSCEQNLNHDAMYWYRQDPGQGLRLIYYSQIVNDFQKGDIAEGYSVSREKKESFPLTVTSAQKNPTAFYLCASSIPTNTGELFFGEGSRLTVL.

The CDR3 nucleotides are TGCGCCAGCAGCTATTTCGGGGATGAGGATGGCTACACCTTC. This translates into CASSYFGDEDGYTF. V and J are TRBV5-1 and TRBJ1-2; D remains unclear. This CDR3 contains 14 residues. Germline-derived CDR1 and CDR2 are SGHRS and YFSETQ. Trimming pared 3 bases from V and 6 bases from J, leaving 15 bases between.

About this clonotype: Mismatch with germline at one junction end may stem from a read error. The V call is TRBV7-9, the J call TRBJ2-5; 7 nucleotides agree with TRBD2. From germline, CDR1 is SEHNR and CDR2 FQNEAQ (reference sequence). CDR3 size: 17 residues. CDR3: CASSSQAGWGSGETRYF. In DNA, the CDR3 is TGTGCCAGCAGCTCCCAAGCGGGATGGGGATCCGGGGAGACCCGGTACTTC.

V usage is TRBV7-2 and J usage is TRBJ2-7; D gene ambiguous. Trimming took 1 base from V and 4 from J, leaving 5 bases between them. CDR3 length: 12 residues. CDR1 and CDR2 (germline): SGHTA, FQGNSA. Here the CDR3 DNA reads TGTGCCAGCAGCTTAGGATGGTACGAGCAGTACTTC. It is translated as CASSLGWYEQYF.

The chain recombines TRBV29-1 with TRBJ1-1; tentatively, D is TRBD1 (5 bases). This CDR3 comprises 13 residues. Germline-derived CDR1 and CDR2 are SQVTM and ANQGSEA. Deletions cut 4 bases from V and 2 bases from J, with 11 bases between. CDR3 nucleotide sequence: TGCAGCGTTGGGGGGAGGTTAAACACTGAAGCTTTCTTT. As protein: CSVGGRLNTEAFF.

There are a few counts of this clonotype. The chain is built from TRBV12-3 or TRBV12-4 and TRBJ2-3, with TRBD2 matching over 7 bases. The CDR3 has 14 residues. Unmatched junction bases numbered 11, after V lost 4 bases and J lost 10 bases. DNA for the CDR3: TGTGCCAGCAGTTGGGGGACTACATCCTCGGCGCAGTATTTT. Protein sequence: CASSWGTTSSAQYF.

This chain links TRBV5-4 with TRBJ1-2; D might be TRBD1 (5 bases). Germline V CDR1 and CDR2: SGHNT, YYREEE (reference sequence). V was clipped by 0 bases and J by 4 bases, with 10 bases between them. CDR3 length: 14 residues. This chain's CDR3 is CASSLDQGGYGYTF. CDR3 sequence (DNA): TGTGCCAGCAGCTTGGATCAGGGTGGCTATGGCTACACCTTC.

This clonotype has just a few counts. This chain connects TRBV6-1 to TRBJ1-2; D unresolved. This CDR3 is built from 15 residues. The V and J ends lost 1 base and 7 bases respectively, with 16 bases between them. Germline V CDR1 and CDR2: MNHNS, SASEGT. The CDR3 sequence is CASSEDGWADSGYTF. DNA for the CDR3: TGTGCCAGCAGTGAAGACGGTTGGGCAGACTCTGGCTACACCTTC.

This clonotype was detected only a few times. The gene calls are TRBV29-1 and TRBJ1-2; D remains unclear. Germline V lookup: CDR1 SQVTM, CDR2 ANQGSEA. The CDR3 is 12 residues long. V lost 3 bases to trimming and J lost 6 bases, with 11 bases between them. CDR3 nucleotides: TGCAGCGTTGATCTTATCAGCCATGGCTACACCTTC. It codes for CSVDLISHGYTF.